This is a list of T cell receptor beta chains from one sample in a study of PD-1 blockade in classical Hodgkin lymphoma. Some clones are missing from TCRdb's copy, which holds only in-frame ones; the method was immunoSEQ multiplex PCR. The repertoire has 6,000 to 8,000 clones, approximately 80% of them found once; the top ten carry approximately 34%. The material sequenced was CD8+ T cells from blood, taken before the fourth cycle of nivolumab. Source of these receptors: a human donor with classical Hodgkin lymphoma. Each CDR3 is given with its conserved first and last residue. The D gene is left open where the match is weak. Rows give clone size only sometimes, using once, few, many, or a class for an expanded clone.

j_gene,d_gene,v_gene,abundance,CDR3aa,CDR3nt
TRBJ1-4,TRBD1,TRBV6-1,few,CASSESTGGAGKLFF,TGTGCCAGCAGTGAATCGACAGGGGGCGCCGGAAAACTGTTTTTT
TRBJ2-7,NA,TRBV11-2,NA,CASSAGLSYEQYF,TGTGCCAGCAGCGCGGGACTCTCCTACGAGCAGTACTTC
TRBJ2-4,NA,TRBV7-9,NA,CASSRPTDSLAKNIQYF,TGTGCCAGCAGCAGGCCGACAGACAGTCTAGCCAAAAACATTCAGTACTTC
TRBJ1-1,NA,TRBV5-1,medium-sized,CASSQTGHSEAFF,TGCGCCAGCAGCCAGACGGGACACAGTGAAGCTTTCTTT
TRBJ2-3,TRBD2,TRBV7-9,NA,CASSLARGTSGPTDTQYF,TGTGCCAGCAGCTTAGCGAGGGGGACTAGCGGACCCACAGATACGCAGTATTTT
TRBJ2-3,NA,TRBV9,NA,CASSEWGSGDTQYF,TGTGCCAGCAGCGAGTGGGGTAGCGGTGATACGCAGTATTTT
TRBJ1-3,TRBD1,TRBV10-3,NA,CAIGPGGSSGNTIYF,TGTGCCATCGGGCCAGGGGGCTCATCTGGAAACACCATATATTTT
TRBJ2-5,NA,TRBV7-7,NA,CASSVSGQGGGETQYF,TGTGCTAGCAGCGTATCCGGACAGGGAGGGGGAGAGACCCAGTACTTC
TRBJ1-4,NA,TRBV7-9,NA,CASSLRGTVEEKLFF,TGTGCCAGCAGCTTACGAGGGACCGTAGAGGAAAAACTGTTTTTT
TRBJ1-2,NA,TRBV5-1,large,CASSWDKSYGYTF,TGCGCCAGCAGCTGGGACAAAAGCTATGGCTACACCTTC
TRBJ1-5,NA,TRBV7-8,NA,CASSLGYNQPQHF,TGTGCCAGCAGCTTAGGGTACAATCAGCCCCAGCATTTT
TRBJ1-3,NA,TRBV10-3,NA,CAIMRDGGNTIYF,TGTGCCATCATGAGGGACGGTGGAAACACCATATATTTT
TRBJ2-3,TRBD2,TRBV5-1,NA,CASSPSGGGAGSTQYF,TGCGCCAGCAGCCCTAGCGGCGGGGGGGCTGGATCTACGCAGTATTTT
TRBJ1-6,NA,TRBV6-1,NA,CASSEVGYNSPLHF,TGTGCCAGCAGTGAAGTAGGGTACAATTCACCCCTCCACTTT
TRBJ2-3,NA,TRBV7-8,NA,CASSLGQGTDTQYF,TGTGCCAGCAGCTTAGGACAGGGCACAGATACGCAGTATTTT
TRBJ1-5,NA,TRBV6-6,NA,CASSYNRASNQPQHF,TGTGCCAGCAGTTACAACAGGGCTAGCAATCAGCCCCAGCATTTT
TRBJ2-7,NA,TRBV19,few,CASSSTDTPVPYEQYF,TGTGCCAGTAGCTCGACAGACACCCCCGTTCCCTACGAGCAGTACTTC
TRBJ2-3,NA,TRBV7-9,once,CASSLPGGRLSTDTQYF,TGTGCCAGCAGCTTACCCGGGGGAAGGCTTAGCACAGATACGCAGTATTTT
TRBJ1-5,NA,TRBV19,NA,CASTRTSRAQSAQHF,TGTGCCAGTACACGGACTTCGAGGGCGCAATCAGCCCAGCATTTT
TRBJ2-3,TRBD2,TRBV5-4,NA,CASSSGLALTDTQYF,TGTGCCAGCAGCTCCGGACTAGCGTTGACAGATACGCAGTATTTT
TRBJ2-3,NA,TRBV7-6,few,CASSLGGGRDTQYF,TGTGCCAGCAGCTTGGGGGGGGGCAGAGATACGCAGTATTTT
TRBJ2-3,NA,TRBV7-2,NA,CASSLSLGPLSTDTQYF,TGTGCCAGCAGCTTGTCTCTGGGGCCCCTAAGCACAGATACGCAGTATTTT
TRBJ1-1,NA,TRBV10-3,NA,CAINPGLNTEAFF,TGTGCCATCAATCCGGGGTTGAACACTGAAGCTTTCTTT
TRBJ2-6,NA,TRBV5-3,NA,CARGVQGEQSRANVLTF,TGTGCCAGAGGTGTACAAGGTGAACAAAGTCGGGCCAACGTCCTGACTTTC
TRBJ2-3,NA,TRBV4-2,NA,CASSLEGYTDTQYF,TGTGCCAGCAGCTTAGAGGGGTACACAGATACGCAGTATTTT
TRBJ2-2,NA,TRBV6-6,few,CATVPARGRNTGELFF,TGTGCCACGGTACCCGCGCGGGGCCGTAACACCGGGGAGCTGTTTTTT